This note documents a single TCR beta chain sequence. TCRdb's table, derived via immunoSEQ multiplex PCR, lists solely in-frame clones and lacks some. The sample lists approximately 180,000 clones, roughly nine tenths occurring once. This specimen belongs to a study of cytomegalovirus exposure and HLA in healthy donors. The CDR3 extends over 11 amino acids. V shed 1 base and J shed 7 bases, with 5 bases lying between them. Germline loops: CDR1 SEHNR, CDR2 FQNEAQ (reference sequence). Material: PBMCs. The chain uses TRBV7-9 and TRBJ2-7; D is undetermined. This TCR was sampled from a man between 18 and 35 years old in good health and CMV-seropositive. CDR3 nucleotide sequence: TGTGCCAGCAGCTTAGGAGTAGAGCAGTACTTC. It is translated as CASSLGVEQYF.